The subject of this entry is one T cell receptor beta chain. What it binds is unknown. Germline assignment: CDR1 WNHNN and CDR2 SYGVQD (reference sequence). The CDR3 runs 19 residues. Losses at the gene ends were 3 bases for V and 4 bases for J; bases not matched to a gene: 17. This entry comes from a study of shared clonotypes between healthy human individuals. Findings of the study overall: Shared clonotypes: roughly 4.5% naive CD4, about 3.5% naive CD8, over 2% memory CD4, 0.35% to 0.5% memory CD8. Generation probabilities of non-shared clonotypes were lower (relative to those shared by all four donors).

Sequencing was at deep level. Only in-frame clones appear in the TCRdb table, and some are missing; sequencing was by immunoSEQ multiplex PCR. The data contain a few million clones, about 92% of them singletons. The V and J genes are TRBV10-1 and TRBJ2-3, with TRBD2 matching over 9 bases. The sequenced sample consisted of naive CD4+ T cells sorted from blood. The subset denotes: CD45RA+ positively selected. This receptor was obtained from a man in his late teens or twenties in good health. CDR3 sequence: CASSDIVWRGGRGPDTQYF. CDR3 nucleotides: TGCGCCAGCAGTGATATAGTTTGGCGGGGGGGCCGAGGCCCAGATACGCAGTATTTT.